What follows are 21 T cell receptor beta chains derived from one specimen sequenced in a study of cytomegalovirus exposure and HLA in healthy donors. Primers included in the PCR were 60 Vbeta and 13 Jbeta primers. Profiled with immunoSEQ multiplex PCR; TCRdb holds only in-frame clones, not every one. The sample comprises some 130,000 clones, about 87% of which are singletons, and approximately 4.7% rests with the top ten. Material for sequencing was PBMCs. These receptors all stem from a woman aged 25 to 39 in good health and CMV-seronegative.

The rearrangement uses TRBV5-4 and TRBJ2-5, with D perhaps TRBD2 (6 bases). The CDR3 totals 14 residues. CDR1 and CDR2 from the germline V gene are SGHNT and YYREEE (reference sequence). The V end lost 4 bases, the J end lost 5 bases, and 15 bases lay between the germline ends. For the CDR3, the DNA is TGTGCCAGCAGCACGGGACTCCGAGGGGAGACCCAGTACTTC. This codes for CASSTGLRGETQYF.

The genes are TRBV11-1 and TRBJ2-1; 7 bases agree with TRBD1. The CDR3 has 15 residues. J gave up 3 bases and V 5 bases, and 7 bases lay outside the gene matches. The germline CDR1 and CDR2 sequences are SGHAT and FQDESV (reference sequence). In DNA form, the CDR3 reads TGTGCCAGCAGCCCCGGGACAGTTGTCTACAATGAGCAGTTCTTC. Translated, it gives CASSPGTVVYNEQFF.

The chain recombines TRBV13 with TRBJ2-7, with D perhaps matching TRBD1 (6 bases). The germline V gene encodes CDR1 PRHDT and CDR2 FYEKMQ (reference sequence). The V and J ends lost 2 bases and 5 bases respectively, with 13 bases between them. This CDR3 region has 14 residues. DNA of the CDR3: TGTGCCAGCAGCTTAAGAGGACAGTTCCACGAGCAGTACTTC. Translating gives CASSLRGQFHEQYF.

The chain links TRBV7-9 to TRBJ2-7; possible D gene TRBD2, 6 bases. The CDR3 extends over 16 amino acids. The ends were cut back, 5 bases at V and 1 base at J, with 18 bases in the middle. In germline, CDR1 is SEHNR, CDR2 FQNEAQ (reference sequence). CDR3 residues: CASSPSREVVSYEQYF. CDR3 DNA sequence: TGTGCCAGCAGCCCCAGCAGGGAGGTTGTTTCCTACGAGCAGTACTTC.

Written as DNA, the CDR3 is TGTGCCAGCAGCTCAAGACAGGGTTTCAGCGAGCAGTACTTC. It yields the protein CASSSRQGFSEQYF. This chain uses TRBV7-6 with TRBJ2-7; TRBD1 aligns across 7 bases. This CDR3 has 14 residues. Trimming at V came to 4 bases and at J to 6 bases, leaving 9 bases not matched to a gene. From germline, CDR1 is SGHVS and CDR2 FNYEAQ.

This chain uses TRBV28 with TRBJ2-7, with 8 bases matching TRBD2. This CDR3 spans 15 amino acids. Germline V gene lookup returns CDR1 MDHEN and CDR2 SYDVKM. The ends lost 2 bases at V and 2 bases at J; junction bases unmatched: 5. CDR3 in DNA: TGTGCCAGCAGTTTACGCGGGAGGAGAACCTACGAGCAGTACTTC. Its protein is CASSLRGRRTYEQYF.

V gene TRBV28 combines with J gene TRBJ2-5, with D perhaps matching TRBD2 (6 bases). The CDR3 loop spans 12 amino acids. Germline loops: CDR1 MDHEN, CDR2 SYDVKM. Trimming stripped 6 bases from V and 11 bases from J, with 16 bases between. The CDR3 coding sequence is TGTGCCAGCAGGCCACAGGCCCGGGAGCAGTACTTC. Protein sequence: CASRPQAREQYF.

The J gene is TRBJ1-3, the V gene TRBV21-1; the table's D call, TRBD1, has no DNA check behind it. TRBV21-1 is annotated as a pseudogene. The CDR3 runs 17 residues. DNA for the CDR3: TGTGCCAGCAGCAAAGTTTATCGCAGGGACTCTGGAAACACCATATATTTT. Translation gives CASSKVYRRDSGNTIYF.

The rearrangement uses TRBV19 and TRBJ1-5; D is unresolved. V lost 7 bases and J 0 bases, leaving 16 bases between the germline ends. The CDR3 is 16 residues long. CDR1 LNHDA and CDR2 SQIVND come from the germline V gene (reference sequence). This CDR3 reads CASTREPFYSNQPQHF. The DNA for the CDR3 is TGTGCCAGTACCCGGGAACCCTTCTATAGCAATCAGCCCCAGCATTTT.

This chain uses TRBV19 with TRBJ2-1; no reliable D call. The CDR3 runs to 12 residues. Germline V lookup: CDR1 LNHDA, CDR2 SQIVND (reference sequence). The V end lost 2 bases, the J end lost 6 bases, and 5 bases lay between the germline ends. The DNA for the CDR3 is TGTGCCAGTAGTATAAGCGCCAATGAGCAGTTCTTC. Translated: CASSISANEQFF.

This chain connects TRBV6-6 to TRBJ1-1; D may be TRBD1 (5 bases). Germline V gives CDR1 MNHNY, CDR2 SVGAGI (reference sequence). V shed 6 bases and J shed 1 base, with 15 bases lying between them. The CDR3 is 15 amino acids. CDR3 sequence: CASSPQDVGNTEAFF. CDR3 sequence (DNA): TGTGCCAGCAGCCCACAGGACGTGGGGAACACTGAAGCTTTCTTT.

This chain uses TRBV7-3 with TRBJ2-7, with D tentatively TRBD2 (5 bases). CDR3 length: 15 residues. Germline values: CDR1 SGHTA, CDR2 FQGTGA. V lost 2 bases to trimming and J lost 0 bases, with 11 bases between them. The CDR3 protein is CASSLSGLPSYEQYF. The CDR3 coding sequence is TGTGCCAGCAGCTTATCCGGACTGCCCTCCTACGAGCAGTACTTC. Combining the CDR3 with reference TRBV7-3 and TRBJ2-7 gives the whole variable domain GAGVSQTPSNKVTEKGKYVELRCDPISGHTALYWYRQSLGQGPEFLIYFQGTGAADDSGLPNDRFFAVRPEGSVSTLKIQRTERGDSAVYLCASSLSGLPSYEQYFGPGTRLTVT.

The chain is built from TRBV15 and TRBJ1-2; D uncertain. The germline V gene has CDR1 LNHNV and CDR2 YYDKDF (reference sequence). The CDR3 covers 18 residues. Trimming cost V 2 bases and J 4 bases, with 23 bases left between them. The CDR3 DNA reads as TGTGCCACCAGCAGATACCTTGCTGGAACCCCGGGGAGCTATGGCTACACCTTC. Its protein is CATSRYLAGTPGSYGYTF.

On this clone itself: The junction shows a germline mismatch at one end, possibly a read error. This sample also contains other DNA sequences that code for the same CDR3. The rearrangement uses TRBV27 and TRBJ1-1, with D possibly TRBD1 on 5 matching bases. Germline V gene lookup returns CDR1 MNHEY and CDR2 SMNVEV (reference sequence). CDR3 size: 14 residues. The CDR3 reads CASSFKGGVTEAFF. CDR3 in DNA: TGTGCCAGCAGTTTCAAGGGAGGGGTCACTGAGGCTTTCTTT.

The gene calls are TRBV18 and TRBJ1-1, with D possibly matching TRBD1 (5 bases). The CDR3 has 14 amino acids. Germline assignment: CDR1 KGHSH and CDR2 LQKENI. Trimming removed 3 bases at V and 0 bases at J, with 8 bases between. The CDR3 sequence: CASSPSQVNTEAFF. The CDR3 DNA sequence: TGTGCCAGCTCACCGTCACAGGTGAACACTGAAGCTTTCTTT.

J is TRBJ2-7 and V is TRBV7-9; TRBD2 aligns across 8 bases. CDR1 is SEHNR and CDR2 is FQNEAQ in the germline V gene (reference sequence). The CDR3 has 15 residues. The V segment lost 4 bases and the J segment 7 bases; nucleotides outside the gene matches: 12. In DNA form, the CDR3 reads TGTGCCAGCAGCTCAAGACGGGAGGGGAGGCGGGAGCAGTACTTC. Its protein product is CASSSRREGRREQYF. Full variable domain (remainder filled in from reference TRBV7-9 and TRBJ2-7): DTGVSQNPRHKITKRGQNVTFRCDPISEHNRLYWYRQTLGQGPEFLTYFQNEAQLEKSRLLSDRFSAERPKGSFSTLEIQRTEQGDSAMYLCASSSRREGRREQYFGPGTRLTVT.

V gene TRBV28 combines with J gene TRBJ2-1; 7 nucleotides agree with TRBD2. The CDR3 loop spans 17 amino acids. Per germline, CDR1 MDHEN and CDR2 SYDVKM. V dropped 2 bases and J dropped 2; count of bases not matched to a gene: 9. CDR3 in amino acids: CASSLGAPSGPYNEQFF. The CDR3 DNA follows: TGTGCCAGCAGTTTAGGGGCGCCTAGCGGACCCTACAATGAGCAGTTCTTC.

The chain carries TRBV19 and TRBJ2-5, with D tentatively TRBD2 (5 bases). The last part of the DNA fits TRBJ2-7 better; the J call may be wrong. The length of the CDR3 is 15 residues. Looked up from germline, CDR1 is LNHDA and CDR2 is SQIVND (reference sequence). In DNA, the CDR3 is TGTGCCAGTACCCCCTCAGCGGCTTTCTCCTACGAGCAGTACTTC. Protein product: CASTPSAAFSYEQYF.

The V call is TRBV28, the J call TRBJ2-7, with D unclear. V dropped 5 bases and J dropped 1 base, with 12 bases sitting between them. CDR1 is MDHEN and CDR2 is SYDVKM in the germline V gene. The CDR3 is 14 amino acids. For the CDR3, the DNA is TGTGCCAGCAGTCTAAGGTTGACTTCCTACGAGCAGTACTTC. It encodes CASSLRLTSYEQYF.

The chain is built from TRBV9 and TRBJ2-5, with D tentatively TRBD2 (5 bases). The CDR3 has 15 residues. The ends were cut back, 3 bases at V and 1 base at J, with 13 bases in the middle. In germline, CDR1 is SGDLS, CDR2 YYNGEE. CDR3 residues: CASSAHEGFQETQYF. DNA for the CDR3: TGTGCCAGCAGCGCTCATGAGGGATTCCAAGAGACCCAGTACTTC.

The CDR3 bases are TGTGCCAGCAGTGCTTTGAACACTGAAGCTTTCTTT. It codes for CASSALNTEAFF. V is TRBV2 and J is TRBJ1-1, with unresolved D. The ends were cut back, 4 bases at V and 0 bases at J, with 3 bases in the middle. Germline CDR1 reads SNHLY; CDR2 reads FYNNEI. CDR3 length: 12 amino acids.